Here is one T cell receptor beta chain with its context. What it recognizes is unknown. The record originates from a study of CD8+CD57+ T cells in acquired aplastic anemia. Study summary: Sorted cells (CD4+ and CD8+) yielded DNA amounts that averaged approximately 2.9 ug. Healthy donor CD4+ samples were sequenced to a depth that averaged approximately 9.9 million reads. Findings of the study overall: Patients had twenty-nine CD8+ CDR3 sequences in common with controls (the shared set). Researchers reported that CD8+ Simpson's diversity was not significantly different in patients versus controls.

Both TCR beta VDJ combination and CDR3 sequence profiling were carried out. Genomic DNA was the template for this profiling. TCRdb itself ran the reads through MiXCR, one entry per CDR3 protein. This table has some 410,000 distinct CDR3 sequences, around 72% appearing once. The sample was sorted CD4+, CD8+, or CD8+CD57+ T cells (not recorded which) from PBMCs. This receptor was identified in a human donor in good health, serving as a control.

CDR3 amino acids: CASSFLDAQYF. CDR3 nucleotides: TGTGCCAGCAGTTTTTTGGATGCGCAGTATTTT. The gene calls are TRBV7-2 and TRBJ2-3; D unclear. Trimming left V 6 bases short and J 10 bases short, with 11 bases between. Germline loops: CDR1 SGHTA, CDR2 FQGNSA. The length of the CDR3 is 11 residues.